These T cell receptor beta chains were read from a single sample in a study of T-cell reconstitution after alpha-beta-depleted transplantation in children. TCRdb recomputed calls from the PCR reads with MiXCR, one row per CDR3 protein. The sample contains a few hundred thousand distinct CDR3 sequences, 13% of which appear only once. Here the sequenced sample was PBMCs, mostly from graft donor cells, taken 360 days after TCRalphabeta/CD19-depleted stem cell transplant. These receptors originate from a male patient younger than 18 who had a stem cell transplant for acute myeloid leukemia, so the T cells may come from the graft donor. CDR3s include the opening cysteine and the closing phenylalanine or tryptophan. Fields, in order: J gene, CDR3 length, D gene, V gene, clone size, CDR3 protein, CDR3 DNA. A D gene is named only where the DNA matches it firmly. Clone size is not always given. Where it is, it says once, few, many or a class for expanded clones.

>TRBJ2-3|9|NA|TRBV29-1|many
CSVGVTQYF
TGCAGCGTTGGAGTTACGCAGTATTTT
>TRBJ1-2|12|TRBD1|TRBV20-1|many
CSARTGGYGYTF
TGCAGTGCTCGGACAGGAGGCTATGGCTACACCTTC
>TRBJ1-1|13|NA|TRBV29-1|NA
CSAVAGGTYLAFF
TGCAGCGCCGTCGCGGGGGGGACTTACCTAGCTTTCTTT
>TRBJ2-7|17|TRBD2|TRBV11-2|NA
CASSLHPTSGKTSLRYF
TGTGCCAGCAGCTTACATCCGACTAGCGGGAAGACGTCCCTTCGGTACTTC
>TRBJ2-2|16|NA|TRBV12-3/TRBV12-4|few
CAIPYRDPLGAGELFF
TGTGCCATCCCCTACAGGGACCCTCTAGGGGCCGGGGAGCTGTTTTTT
>TRBJ2-7|15|TRBD2|TRBV7-6|NA
CASSPLAGGIYEQYF
TGTGCCAGCAGCCCCCTAGCGGGAGGGATCTACGAGCAGTACTTC
>TRBJ2-7|17|TRBD1|TRBV7-8|few
CASSNLQGHPSSYEQYF
TGTGCCAGCAGCAACCTACAGGGGCACCCAAGCTCCTACGAGCAGTACTTC
>TRBJ2-6|16|NA|TRBV6-2/TRBV6-3|few
CASSSGTASGANVLTF
TGTGCCAGCAGTTCCGGGACGGCCTCTGGGGCCAACGTCCTGACTTTC
>TRBJ1-6|13|NA|TRBV6-1|few
CASSRGDNSPLHF
TGTGCCAGCAGTCGGGGGGACAATTCACCCCTCCACTTT
>TRBJ2-1|12|TRBD2|TRBV20-1|NA
CSALAGGPEQFF
TGCAGTGCCCTAGCGGGAGGGCCCGAGCAGTTCTTC
>TRBJ2-7|17|TRBD2|TRBV4-2|NA
CASSQPPGLAESYEQYF
TGTGCCAGCAGCCAACCTCCGGGACTAGCTGAATCCTACGAGCAGTACTTC
>TRBJ2-6|13|NA|TRBV29-1|NA
CSVPGSGANVLTF
TGCAGCGTTCCGGGCTCTGGGGCCAACGTCCTGACTTTC
>TRBJ2-1|14|NA|TRBV5-1|many
CASSLETLGGEQFF
TGCGCCAGCAGCTTGGAGACTTTGGGGGGTGAGCAGTTCTTC
>TRBJ2-6|18|NA|TRBV24-1|few
CATSDPERDLAGANVLTF
TGTGCCACCAGTGACCCCGAAAGGGATTTGGCTGGGGCCAACGTCCTGACTTTC
>TRBJ2-1|16|NA|TRBV24-1|many
CATSDSSKLRNNEQFF
TGTGCCACCAGTGATTCTTCCAAACTTCGCAACAATGAGCAGTTCTTC
>TRBJ2-3|18|TRBD2|TRBV5-6|few
CASSPGLAGPDYTDTQYF
TGTGCCAGCAGCCCGGGACTAGCGGGGCCTGACTACACAGATACGCAGTATTTT
>TRBJ2-6|15|NA|TRBV24-1|few
CATSEGGSGANVLTF
TGTGCCACCTCAGAGGGGGGATCTGGGGCCAACGTCCTGACTTTC
>TRBJ2-3|15|NA|TRBV3-1|many
CASSQVVVGTDTQYF
TGTGCCAGCAGCCAAGTAGTTGTGGGGACAGATACGCAGTATTTT
>TRBJ2-7|12|NA|TRBV6-2/TRBV6-3|NA
CASSLTTLEQYF
TGTGCCAGCTCACTAACTACCTTGGAGCAGTACTTC
>TRBJ2-7|12|NA|TRBV12-3/TRBV12-4|NA
CASGGISYEQYF
TGTGCCAGCGGGGGGATCTCCTACGAGCAGTACTTC
>TRBJ2-4|11|NA|TRBV12-5|few
CVGGRKNIQYF
TGTGTGGGGGGGCGAAAAAACATTCAGTACTTC
>TRBJ2-2|16|NA|TRBV25-1|NA
CASSPRGGMGTGELFF
TGTGCCAGCAGCCCCCGAGGCGGAATGGGCACCGGGGAGCTGTTTTTT
>TRBJ1-2|17|NA|TRBV20-1|NA
CSARGAGVPRGLYGYTF
TGCAGTGCTAGAGGGGCAGGAGTCCCGCGGGGTCTCTATGGCTACACCTTC
>TRBJ2-3|15|NA|TRBV4-3|few
CASSQGTVDTDTQYF
TGCGCCAGCAGCCAAGGGACAGTAGATACAGATACGCAGTATTTT
>TRBJ2-3|15|TRBD2|TRBV12-3/TRBV12-4|many
CASSFGAGGAYTQYF
TGTGCCAGCAGTTTTGGTGCGGGAGGGGCCTATACGCAGTATTTT
>TRBJ2-7|15|TRBD2|TRBV28|many
CASTPPGLGFYEQYF
TGTGCCAGCACCCCACCGGGACTAGGTTTCTACGAGCAGTACTTC
>TRBJ2-4|14|TRBD1|TRBV5-1|few
CASSSQGAVNIQYF
TGCGCCAGCAGCTCACAGGGGGCCGTAAACATTCAGTACTTC
>TRBJ2-1|18|NA|TRBV7-6|few
CASSLAISAALYYNEQFF
TGTGCCAGCAGCTTAGCGATAAGTGCCGCACTATACTACAATGAGCAGTTCTTC
>TRBJ2-3|13|NA|TRBV11-3|many
CASSLEGGDTQYF
TGTGCCAGCAGCCTAGAGGGGGGAGATACGCAGTATTTT
>TRBJ2-3|17|TRBD2|TRBV28|few
CASSPLAGATSTDTQYF
TGTGCCAGCAGTCCACTAGCGGGAGCGACTAGCACAGATACGCAGTATTTT
>TRBJ2-1|12|NA|TRBV2|many
CASRSGYNEQFF
TGTGCCAGCAGGTCGGGGTACAATGAGCAGTTCTTC
>TRBJ2-7|14|TRBD2|TRBV5-1|few
CASSLGLAHYEQYF
TGCGCCAGCAGCTTGGGACTAGCGCACTACGAGCAGTACTTC
>TRBJ2-1|17|NA|TRBV7-9|many
CASSSTIRQGLYNEQFF
TGTGCCAGCAGCTCCACCATAAGGCAGGGCCTCTACAATGAGCAGTTCTTC
>TRBJ2-3|12|NA|TRBV20-1|many
CSARRGTDTQYF
TGCAGTGCTAGACGGGGTACAGATACGCAGTATTTT
>TRBJ2-1|14|TRBD2|TRBV10-3|few
CAITILAGGHEQFF
TGTGCCATCACCATCCTAGCGGGAGGCCATGAGCAGTTCTTC
>TRBJ2-7|13|NA|TRBV20-1|few
CSPADGVRGEQYF
TGCAGTCCCGCTGACGGGGTCCGGGGGGAGCAGTACTTC
>TRBJ2-1|13|NA|TRBV28|NA
CASAGWGSNEQFF
TGTGCCAGCGCCGGGTGGGGAAGCAATGAGCAGTTCTTC
>TRBJ2-7|17|NA|TRBV14|NA
CASSQLSIDLVSYEQYF
TGTGCCAGCAGCCAACTGAGCATAGATCTCGTTTCCTACGAGCAGTACTTC
>TRBJ2-3|14|NA|TRBV12-3/TRBV12-4|many
CASTLAQNTDTQYF
TGTGCCAGCACCTTGGCTCAGAACACAGATACGCAGTATTTT
>TRBJ2-7|13|TRBD2|TRBV5-1|few
CASGRDYSYEQYF
TGCGCCAGCGGCCGGGACTACTCCTACGAGCAGTACTTC
>TRBJ2-1|15|TRBD2|TRBV14|NA
CARLTGTSGYNEQFF
TGTGCCAGACTTACCGGGACTAGCGGATATAATGAGCAGTTCTTC
>TRBJ2-7|13|NA|TRBV28|few
CASSATGRYEQYF
TGTGCCAGCAGCGCGACAGGGAGGTACGAGCAGTACTTC
>TRBJ2-2|15|NA|TRBV7-7|few
CASSLAFPVAGELFF
TGTGCTAGCAGCTTAGCGTTTCCGGTCGCCGGGGAGCTGTTTTTT
>TRBJ1-4|14|NA|TRBV5-6|few
CASSFRSPNEKLFF
TGTGCCAGCAGCTTCCGGAGCCCGAATGAAAAACTGTTTTTT